The 30 T cell receptor beta chains reported below all come from one sample, sequenced in a study of shared clonotypes between healthy human individuals. TCRdb's copy holds only in-frame clones and misses some; the assay was immunoSEQ multiplex PCR. The data contain 2 million or so clones, over 85% of them singletons. The specimen was naive CD4+ T cells sorted from blood. As to subset: CD45RA+ positively selected. The receptors originated from a man between 18 and 29 years old in good health.

The V gene is TRBV4-2, the J gene TRBJ2-1; 11 bases match TRBD2. The trim removed 0 bases at V and 7 bases at J, leaving 14 bases unmatched. Germline CDR1 is LGHNA and CDR2 is YNFKEQ. This CDR3 comprises 19 residues. The CDR3 coding sequence is TGTGCCAGCAGCCAAGAACGGCTAGCGGGGGGCCAAATTCGGAATGAGCAGTTCTTC. Protein sequence: CASSQERLAGGQIRNEQFF.

J is TRBJ1-5 and V is TRBV2, with D tentatively TRBD1 (5 bases). The CDR3 contains 14 residues. Germline V gives CDR1 SNHLY, CDR2 FYNNEI. With 6 bases removed from V and 4 bases from J, the gap between germline ends came to 13 bases. The CDR3 nucleotides read TGTGCCAGCAGATTAAGGGACGGGAATCAGCCCCAGCATTTT. This codes for CASRLRDGNQPQHF.

V and J are TRBV10-3 and TRBJ2-1; D possibly uses TRBD1 or TRBD2 (5 bases each). Trimming left V 0 bases short and J 2 bases short, with 8 bases between. The V gene's germline CDR1 is ENHRY and CDR2 SYGVKD. The CDR3 length is 15 residues. As DNA, the CDR3 is TGTGCCATCAGTGAGTCGTGGGGGACCTACAATGAGCAGTTCTTC. This encodes CAISESWGTYNEQFF.

The chain combines TRBV5-1 with TRBJ2-3; 10 nucleotides match TRBD2. The CDR3 runs 19 residues. J lost 0 bases, V lost 3 bases, and 13 bases had no gene match. Germline-derived CDR1 and CDR2 are SGHRS and YFSETQ. The CDR3 DNA reads as TGCGCCAGCAGCTCAGGAGCGGCTAGCGGGAGAGGGAGCACAGATACGCAGTATTTT. Its protein is CASSSGAASGRGSTDTQYF.

V and J are TRBV18 and TRBJ2-2; D not resolved. The germline CDR1 and CDR2 sequences are KGHSH and LQKENI. The V end was cut by 1 base, the J end by 4 bases, with 7 bases between. CDR3 length equals 14 residues. The CDR3 sequence: CASSPLLSTGELFF. CDR3 nucleotide sequence: TGTGCCAGCTCACCACTCTTATCCACCGGGGAGCTGTTTTTT.

The rearrangement joins TRBV6-6 to TRBJ1-5, with 8 bases identical to TRBD1. This CDR3 spans 16 amino acids. From germline, CDR1 is MNHNY and CDR2 SVGAGI (reference sequence). V shed 6 bases, J shed 7 bases, and the junction held 14 bases outside the gene matches. The CDR3 reads CASSGGTGQGGQPQHF. As DNA, the CDR3 is TGTGCCAGCAGCGGAGGGACAGGTCAGGGGGGGCAGCCCCAGCATTTT.

The CDR3 reads CATQGGHGYTF. CDR3 nucleotides: TGTGCCACCCAAGGGGGCCACGGCTACACCTTC. The rearrangement joins TRBV6-5 to TRBJ1-2, with 7 bases lining up with TRBD1. V was pared by 10 bases and J by 8 bases, with 7 bases of the junction left unmatched. The CDR3 sequence is 11 residues long. Germline V lookup: CDR1 MNHEY, CDR2 SVGAGI.

The rearrangement joins TRBV18 to TRBJ1-2; D is unclear. The V and J ends lost 2 bases and 2 bases respectively, with 9 bases between them. Looked up from germline, CDR1 is KGHSH and CDR2 is LQKENI. The CDR3 has 14 amino acids. The CDR3 nucleotides are TGTGCCAGCTCACCAACCACAAACAACTATGGCTACACCTTC. Its protein product is CASSPTTNNYGYTF.

The chain links TRBV4-1 to TRBJ2-5, with 10 bases aligning to TRBD1. Losses at the gene ends were 1 base for V and 5 bases for J; bases not matched to a gene: 4. The CDR3 length is 15 residues. Germline CDR1 and CDR2: MGHRA and YSYEKL. The CDR3 spells CASSQGQGAGETQYF. The DNA for the CDR3 is TGCGCCAGCAGCCAAGGACAGGGGGCGGGGGAGACCCAGTACTTC.

CDR3 coding DNA: TGCGCCAGCAGCCAAGTGGGCCTCAGTCCCTCTTATAATTCACCCCTCCACTTT. Protein: CASSQVGLSPSYNSPLHF. The chain carries TRBV4-1 and TRBJ1-6; D gene ambiguous. This CDR3 is built from 18 residues. The germline gives CDR1 MGHRA, CDR2 YSYEKL. V was pared by 1 base and J by 4 bases, with 17 bases between.

The chain recombines TRBV2 with TRBJ2-2, with 10 bases identical to TRBD2. This CDR3 region has 16 residues. With V trimmed by 6 bases and J by 0 bases, 4 bases remained unmatched. Germline V gene lookup returns CDR1 SNHLY and CDR2 FYNNEI. Here the CDR3 reads CASRMGTSANTGELFF. The DNA for the CDR3 is TGTGCCAGCAGGATGGGGACTAGCGCGAACACCGGGGAGCTGTTTTTT.

This rearrangement joins TRBV9 to TRBJ2-2; D ambiguous. The germline gives CDR1 SGDLS, CDR2 YYNGEE. CDR3 length: 14 residues. Trimming removed 3 bases from V and 6 bases from J, with 12 bases in between. CDR3 nucleotides: TGTGCCAGCAGCGCATCCATCTTCTCCGGGGAGCTGTTTTTT. This translates into CASSASIFSGELFF.

A word on this clone: The sample contains more than one DNA sequence encoding this CDR3. This chain uses TRBV9 with TRBJ1-1; D unresolved. This CDR3 spans 13 amino acids. CDR1 is SGDLS and CDR2 is YYNGEE in the germline V gene. The V end was cut by 2 bases, the J end by 2 bases, with 7 bases between. CDR3 DNA: TGTGCCAGCAGCGTCACAGCTAACACTGAAGCTTTCTTT. This codes for CASSVTANTEAFF.

The chain is built from TRBV14 and TRBJ1-1; D call uncertain. V was pared by 1 base and J by 1 base, with 4 bases between. The CDR3 length is 13 residues. Germline CDR1 reads SGHDN; CDR2 reads FVKESK. The CDR3 DNA is TGTGCCAGCAGCCAAGTGTGGAACACTGAAGCTTTCTTT. The encoded protein is CASSQVWNTEAFF.

The V and J genes are TRBV6-5 and TRBJ2-5, with 9 bases lining up with TRBD1. The trim removed 8 bases at V and 4 bases at J, leaving 11 bases unmatched. The length of the CDR3 is 15 residues. Germline CDR1 reads MNHEY; CDR2 reads SVGAGI. CDR3: CASSMLGTGPETQYF. Written as DNA, the CDR3 is TGTGCCAGCTCTATGTTGGGGACAGGGCCAGAGACCCAGTACTTC.

This rearrangement joins TRBV6-5 to TRBJ1-1; TRBD1 is a possible D gene (5 bases). Trimming removed 2 bases from V and 1 base from J, with 8 bases in between. The CDR3 is 14 residues long. Germline V gives CDR1 MNHEY, CDR2 SVGAGI. The CDR3: CASSYQGKNTEAFF. As DNA, the CDR3 is TGTGCCAGCAGTTACCAGGGAAAGAACACTGAAGCTTTCTTT.

The rearrangement uses TRBV30 and TRBJ2-7, with D possibly being TRBD1 (5 bases). V lost 0 bases and J 4 bases, leaving 13 bases between the germline ends. Germline V gene data show CDR1 as GTSNPN and CDR2 as SVGIG (reference sequence). There are 14 residues in the CDR3. The CDR3 here is CAWSVHGARYEQYF. CDR3 bases: TGTGCCTGGAGTGTACATGGGGCGCGTTACGAGCAGTACTTC.

V and J are TRBV30 and TRBJ2-4; 9 nucleotides agree with TRBD2. The CDR3 runs 16 residues. Germline-derived CDR1 and CDR2 are GTSNPN and SVGIG (reference sequence). V shed 0 bases and J 8 bases; nucleotides not matched to a gene: 11. The CDR3: CAWSVGLAGGQYIQYF. For the CDR3, the DNA is TGTGCCTGGAGTGTAGGATTGGCGGGAGGGCAGTACATTCAGTACTTC.

Note on this clone: Distinct nucleotide sequences in the sample also encode this CDR3. The gene calls are TRBV18 and TRBJ1-1; maybe TRBD1 (6 bases). Germline V gene sequence: CDR1 KGHSH, CDR2 LQKENI. CDR3 size: 14 residues. Trimming shortened V by 3 bases and J by 2 bases, and 10 bases separated the two germline ends. CDR3 sequence (DNA): TGTGCCAGCTCACCCCTGACAGGCAACACTGAAGCTTTCTTT. Translation gives CASSPLTGNTEAFF.

Note on this clone: Other nucleotide sequences from this sample produce the same CDR3. The chain employs TRBV18 and TRBJ1-2; 11 bases align to TRBD1. The CDR3 has 15 amino acids. The germline CDR1 and CDR2 sequences are KGHSH and LQKENI. Germline trimming cut 3 bases from V and 4 bases from J; bases unmatched to any gene: 4. CDR3 sequence (DNA): TGTGCCAGCTCACCGGGACAGGGGGTCAGCTATGGCTACACCTTC. Its translation: CASSPGQGVSYGYTF.

This clone is a singleton in its sample. The chain uses TRBV19 and TRBJ1-1; D not resolved. Trimming shortened V by 10 bases and J by 0 bases, and 12 bases separated the two germline ends. Looked up from germline, CDR1 is LNHDA and CDR2 is SQIVND (reference sequence). This CDR3 has 13 amino acids. CDR3 residues: CATRWQLNTEAFF. The CDR3 nucleotides are TGTGCCACCCGTTGGCAATTGAACACTGAAGCTTTCTTT.

The rearrangement joins TRBV5-6 to TRBJ1-5; weak D call: TRBD1 (6 bases). Germline values: CDR1 SGHDT, CDR2 YYEEEE. The CDR3 spans 15 residues. The V gene lost 4 bases and the J gene lost 2 bases, with 13 bases spanning the gap. DNA for the CDR3: TGTGCCAGCAGCCCCTGGACAGATGGCAATCAGCCCCAGCATTTT. This translates into CASSPWTDGNQPQHF.

The rearrangement joins TRBV29-1 to TRBJ2-2; TRBD1 agrees at 7 bases. CDR3 length: 14 amino acids. The V segment lost 7 bases and the J segment 3 bases; nucleotides outside the gene matches: 8. Per germline, CDR1 SQVTM and CDR2 ANQGSEA. CDR3 in amino acids: CSAEGGQYTGELFF. CDR3 sequence (DNA): TGCAGCGCCGAAGGGGGCCAGTACACCGGGGAGCTGTTTTTT.

This chain uses TRBV28 with TRBJ1-1; D is possibly TRBD1 (6 bases). Germline-derived CDR1 and CDR2 are MDHEN and SYDVKM. The CDR3 sequence is 16 residues long. Trimming cost V 5 bases and J 5 bases, with 21 bases left between them. The CDR3 here is CASSPNRAGRQTEAFF. CDR3 nucleotides: TGTGCCAGCAGTCCAAACAGGGCTGGGAGACAGACTGAAGCTTTCTTT.

Concerning this clone itself: In the same sample, other DNA sequences code for this CDR3. The V gene is TRBV5-1, the J gene TRBJ2-7; no reliable D call. The CDR3 loop spans 11 amino acids. Deletions cut 3 bases from V and 4 bases from J, with 5 bases between. Germline V CDR1 and CDR2: SGHRS, YFSETQ. For the CDR3, the DNA is TGCGCCAGCAGCTCTTCATACGAGCAGTACTTC. Amino acid sequence: CASSSSYEQYF.

V is TRBV28 and J is TRBJ2-3, with a weak D call TRBD2 (7 bases). The V end lost 8 bases, the J end lost 2 bases, and 14 bases lay between the germline ends. Germline-derived CDR1 and CDR2 are MDHEN and SYDVKM. The CDR3 runs to 14 residues. The CDR3 nucleotides read TGTGCCAGCCGTCCCGGGGGGCCCACAGATACGCAGTATTTT. Translating gives CASRPGGPTDTQYF.

This clone showed up just once. V is TRBV5-1 and J is TRBJ2-7; 9 nucleotides match TRBD1. CDR3 length: 21 amino acids. Trimming at V came to 0 bases and at J to 0 bases, leaving 19 bases not matched to a gene. Per germline, CDR1 SGHRS and CDR2 YFSETQ. Written as DNA, the CDR3 is TGCGCCAGCAGCTTGGTTTTTGGGACAGGGAAGAATCGCGGGCTCTCCTACGAGCAGTACTTC. This encodes CASSLVFGTGKNRGLSYEQYF. The variable domain in full, with the rest retrieved from reference TRBV5-1 and TRBJ2-7, is KAGVTQTPRYLIKTRGQQVTLSCSPISGHRSVSWYQQTPGQGLQFLFEYFSETQRNKGNFPGRFSGRQFSNSRSEMNVSTLELGDSALYLCASSLVFGTGKNRGLSYEQYFGPGTRLTVT.

V usage is TRBV5-4 and J usage is TRBJ1-6, with D hard to call. The CDR3 is 16 amino acids. CDR1 SGHNT and CDR2 YYREEE come from the germline V gene (reference sequence). Trimming stripped 4 bases from V and 0 bases from J, with 11 bases between. For the CDR3, the DNA is TGTGCCAGCAGCGATGCCGCCGGCTCCTATAATTCACCCCTCCACTTT. Residues: CASSDAAGSYNSPLHF.

This clone was seen just once. The gene calls are TRBV27 and TRBJ1-1; D not certain. Trimming took 2 bases from V and 2 from J, leaving 6 bases between them. Per the germline V gene, CDR1 is MNHEY and CDR2 is SMNVEV (reference sequence). The CDR3 has 13 amino acids. The CDR3 nucleotides are TGTGCCAGCAGTTTAGGTGAAAACACTGAAGCTTTCTTT. Translated: CASSLGENTEAFF.

This clone was counted once. Other DNA sequences in the sample encode the same CDR3. The V gene is TRBV6-6, the J gene TRBJ2-7; no clear D. CDR3 length: 12 amino acids. Germline V gene sequence: CDR1 MNHNY, CDR2 SVGAGI (reference sequence). The V gene lost 5 bases and the J gene lost 3 bases, with 8 bases spanning the gap. CDR3 in DNA: TGTGCCAGCAGTCCCGGAAGCTACGAGCAGTACTTC. Protein sequence: CASSPGSYEQYF.